This T cell receptor (beta chain) came from a study of prognosis after radiotherapy for stage I lung cancer. Overall study: Metastases at distant sites emerged in several patients after radiotherapy, at a median of approximately 7 months, whereas around 15 showed no significant progression.

Germline assignment: CDR1 SGDLS and CDR2 YYNGEE. Unmatched junction bases numbered 8, after V lost 3 bases and J lost 5 bases. CDR3 length: 15 amino acids. Remarks on this clonotype: A much larger clonotype is one base distant, so this may be a read error.

With two-round multiplex PCR, TCR beta CDR3 sequences were amplified from genomic DNA. Initially, in first-round PCR, primers specific to each TRBV and TRBJ gene were used. TCRdb recomputed calls from the multiplex PCR reads with MiXCR, one row per CDR3 protein. Altogether more than 15,000 distinct CDR3 sequences are present, around 42% being singletons, with the ten largest covering around 43%. This clonotype was sampled from a donor aged 50 or older with non-small cell lung cancer. The specimen was PBMCs, collected before or after stereotactic body radiation therapy (not recorded which). The chain couples TRBV9 to TRBJ2-5, with 9 bases matching TRBD1. Here the CDR3 reads CASSAEWDRVETQYF. Written as DNA, the CDR3 is TGTGCCAGCAGCGCAGAATGGGACAGGGTCGAGACCCAGTACTTC.